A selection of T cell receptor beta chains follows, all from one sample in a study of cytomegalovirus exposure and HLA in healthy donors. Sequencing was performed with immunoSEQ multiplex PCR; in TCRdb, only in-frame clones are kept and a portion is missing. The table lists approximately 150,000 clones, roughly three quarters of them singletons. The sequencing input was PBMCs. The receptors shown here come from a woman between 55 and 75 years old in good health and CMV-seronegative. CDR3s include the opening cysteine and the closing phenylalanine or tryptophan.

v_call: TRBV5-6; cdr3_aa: CASSLRGILNEQFF
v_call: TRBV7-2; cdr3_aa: CASSLRGGLEQYF
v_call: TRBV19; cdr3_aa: CASRNRDRGLETQYF
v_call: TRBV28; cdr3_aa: CASSLGDRVTEAFF
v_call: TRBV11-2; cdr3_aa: CASSLGNLAGGPFLYEQYF
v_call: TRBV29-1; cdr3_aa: CSYRGSMNTEAFF
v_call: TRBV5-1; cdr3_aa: CASSSGDSRNSPLHF
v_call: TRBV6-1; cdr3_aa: CASLFRLGNQPQHF
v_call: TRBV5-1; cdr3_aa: CASSGPGQGAPYSNQPQHF
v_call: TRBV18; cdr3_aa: CASSPLAGGTDTQYF
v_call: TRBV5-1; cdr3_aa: CASSFSRSDEKLFF
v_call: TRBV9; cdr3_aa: CASSGGDRINQPQHF
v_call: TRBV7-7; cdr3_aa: CASSVGTSGRANEQFF
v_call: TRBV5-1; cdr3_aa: CASSSRQGANGDTQYF
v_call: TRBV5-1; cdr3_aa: CASSFAGTGGSSGELFF
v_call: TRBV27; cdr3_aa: CASSLLPGTGGSNEKLFF
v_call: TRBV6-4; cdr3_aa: CASSGGSQDTDTQYF
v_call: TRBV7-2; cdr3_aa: CASSLGGPEDTQYF
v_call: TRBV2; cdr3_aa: CASSKVPEGEQFF
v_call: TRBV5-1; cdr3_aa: CASSPGQSYEQYF
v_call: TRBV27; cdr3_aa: CASRLALSPNNEQFF
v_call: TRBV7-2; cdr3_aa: CASSLTGGTNEKLFF
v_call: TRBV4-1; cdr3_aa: CASSQIPLLRGHNNEAFF
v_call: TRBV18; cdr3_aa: CASSLLDNNYGYTF
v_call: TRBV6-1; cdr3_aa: CASSEGGGYGYTF
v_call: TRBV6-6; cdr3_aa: CASSEPGQISYEQYF
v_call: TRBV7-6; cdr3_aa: CASSLGLDNEQFF
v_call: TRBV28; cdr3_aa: CASSSWQGLAGGVDIQYF